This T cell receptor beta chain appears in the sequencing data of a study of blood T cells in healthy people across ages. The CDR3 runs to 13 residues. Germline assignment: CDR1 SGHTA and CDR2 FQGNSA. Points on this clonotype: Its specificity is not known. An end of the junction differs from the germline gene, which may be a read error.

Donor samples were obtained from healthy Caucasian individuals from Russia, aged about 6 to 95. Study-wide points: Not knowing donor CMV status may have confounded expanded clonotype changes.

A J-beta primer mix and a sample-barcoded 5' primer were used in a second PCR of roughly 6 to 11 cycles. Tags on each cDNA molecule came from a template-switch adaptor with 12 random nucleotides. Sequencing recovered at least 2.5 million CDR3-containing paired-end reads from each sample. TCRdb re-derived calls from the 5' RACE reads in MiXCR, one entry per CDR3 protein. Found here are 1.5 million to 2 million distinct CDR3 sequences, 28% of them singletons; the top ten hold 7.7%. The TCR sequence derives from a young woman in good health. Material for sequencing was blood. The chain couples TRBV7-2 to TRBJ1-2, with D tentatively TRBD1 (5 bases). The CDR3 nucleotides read TGTGCCAGCAGCCGTGACAGTAACTATGACTACACCTTC. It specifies CASSRDSNYDYTF.